Here is one T cell receptor beta chain with its context. Its antigen is still unknown. The data derive from a study of shared clonotypes between healthy human individuals. Study results and caveats: The authors expected sequencing depth to affect clonotype sharing among donors.

Authors' processing steps: There were no quality scores in the junction-only immunoSEQ sequences, so filtering differed. The method was immunoSEQ multiplex PCR; TCRdb's version includes in-frame clones alone and lacks a portion of them. The V and J calls and the clone size are those of that table, but D and trimming were determined from the DNA. The repertoire holds roughly 570,000 clones, about 98% seen once, with roughly 0.29% in the top ten. Selected positively for CCR7 and CD45RO-negative, naive CD8 cells excluded terminally differentiated effector memory CD45RA+ cells. All the donors were Caucasian adults who lived in Nashville, Tennessee. The germline CDR1 and CDR2 sequences are MNHEY and SVGAGI. With 2 bases removed from V and 6 bases from J, the gap between germline ends came to 17 bases. The CDR3 consists of 16 residues.

Sequenced sample: naive CD8+ T cells sorted from blood. The rearrangement uses TRBV6-5 and TRBJ2-1; D might be TRBD1 or TRBD2, each matching 7 bases. The source of this sequence is a young man in good health. CDR3 nucleotide sequence: TGTGCCAGCAGTTACGGATACAGCGGGACAGTCAATGAGCAGTTCTTC. Translating it yields CASSYGYSGTVNEQFF.